The 2 T cell receptor beta chains listed next were all sequenced from one sample in a study of blood T cell repertoires in COVID-19. Produced via immunoSEQ multiplex PCR; TCRdb's table is partial and in-frame only. Among a few hundred thousand clones listed, around 87% were seen once. Sample: PBMCs or T cells enriched from blood (not recorded which). The receptors stem from a woman between 45 and 60 years old who had recovered from COVID-19.

This sequence joins TRBV6-5 and TRBJ1-1, with D uncertain. The V end was cut by 2 bases, the J end by 10 bases, with 14 bases between. The CDR3 runs to 13 residues. Germline assignment: CDR1 MNHEY and CDR2 SVGAGI. The CDR3 loop is CASSYNLWAGAFF. Written as DNA, the CDR3 is TGTGCCAGCAGTTACAACCTTTGGGCAGGAGCTTTCTTT.

The chain has TRBV7-2 and TRBJ1-1; 11 bases are a match to TRBD1. Germline V gene data show CDR1 as SGHTA and CDR2 as FQGNSA. The CDR3 spans 16 residues. V lost 5 bases to trimming and J lost 3 bases; unmatched junction nucleotides: 8. The CDR3 spells CASSPGQGAGDTEAFF. For the CDR3, the DNA is TGTGCCAGCAGCCCAGGACAGGGGGCAGGGGACACTGAAGCTTTCTTT.